This T cell receptor (beta chain) was recovered during a study of T cells in Graves' hyperthyroidism and ophthalmopathy. Study outcomes and limitations: Within blood appeared most thyroid clonotypes that had expanded above 0.001. Ophthalmopathy was identified by the model a median about seven months ahead of onset.

The germline V gene has CDR1 DFQATT and CDR2 SNEGSKA (reference sequence). Trimming took 4 bases from V and 7 from J; bases not matched to a gene: 6. CDR3 length: 13 amino acids. This clonotype was counted a few times. Its antigen is as yet unknown. Using RNA transcripts as the source, TCR beta CDR3 regions were amplified. The primer set for the first-round RT-PCR of the TCR CDR3 was HTBI. Each CDR3 protein gets one entry after TCRdb re-called the multiplex PCR reads with MiXCR. The profile shows 750,000 to 900,000 distinct CDR3 sequences, roughly 40% of them singletons. The chain uses TRBV20-1 and TRBJ2-5; 10 nucleotides align to TRBD1. The sample was blood. The receptor's source is a young man with Graves' hyperthyroidism. The CDR3 DNA is TGCAGTGCTACTTCAGGGACAGGGGCGACCCAGTACTTC. Residues: CSATSGTGATQYF.